Reported below is one TCR beta chain. Its antigen is still unknown. Produced via immunoSEQ multiplex PCR; TCRdb's table is partial and in-frame only. This sample has around 69,000 clones; roughly 90% occur once, and the top ten carry under 2%. Germline-derived CDR1 and CDR2 are KGHSY and FQNENV. Between the trimmed V and J ends, which lost 0 bases and 6 bases, there was a span of 11 bases. The CDR3 is 15 residues long. The data were obtained in a study of T cells in localized non-small cell lung cancer. Study-wide points: Adjacent lung was found to contain a median approximately 60 of the top 100 tumor clones. Elevated circulating T cell density in blood was associated with longer overall survival. Uninvolved adjacent lung had more T cell clonality than any other tissue, topping tumor. Heterogeneity stays possible, as sequencing covered only one tumor region.

This chain links TRBV16 with TRBJ1-4; maybe TRBD1 (5 bases). Sequencing used peripheral blood, obtained before any cancer treatment. The TCR originated in a woman aged 40 to 75 with stage I lung adenocarcinoma. This chain's CDR3 is CASSQSGTGDEKLFF. In DNA, the CDR3 is TGTGCCAGCAGCCAATCAGGGACCGGGGATGAAAAACTGTTTTTT.